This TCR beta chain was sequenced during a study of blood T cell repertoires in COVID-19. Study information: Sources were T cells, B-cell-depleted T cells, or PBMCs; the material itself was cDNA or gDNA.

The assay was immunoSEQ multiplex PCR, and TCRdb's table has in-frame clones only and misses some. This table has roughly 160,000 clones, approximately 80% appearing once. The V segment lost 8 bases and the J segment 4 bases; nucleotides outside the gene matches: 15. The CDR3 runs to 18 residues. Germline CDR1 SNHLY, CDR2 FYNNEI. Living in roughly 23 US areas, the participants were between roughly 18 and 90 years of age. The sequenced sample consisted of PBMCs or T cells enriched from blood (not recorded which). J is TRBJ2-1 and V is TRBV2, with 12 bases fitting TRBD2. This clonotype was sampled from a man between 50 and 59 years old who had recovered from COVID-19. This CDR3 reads CASYSPGRTSGKYNEQFF. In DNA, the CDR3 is TGTGCCAGCTATTCCCCGGGGAGGACTAGCGGGAAATACAATGAGCAGTTCTTC.